This T cell receptor (beta chain) was captured in a study of blood T cell repertoires in COVID-19. As for the study in general: Specimens from acute and convalescent COVID-19 originated in the United States, Italy and Spain.

V was clipped by 4 bases and J by 0 bases, with 16 bases between them. The CDR3 covers 17 residues. Germline CDR1 is MDHEN and CDR2 is SYDVKM. The data were produced by immunoSEQ multiplex PCR, yet TCRdb's version contains in-frame clones alone and is incomplete. The sample has about 300,000 clones; about four fifths are singletons. The specimen sequenced was peripheral blood. The chain has TRBV28 and TRBJ2-1; no clear D. This sequence was found in a woman aged 50 to 60 who had recovered from COVID-19. CDR3 bases: TGTGCCAGCAGTTCATCAGGCCTCCCGAGCTCCTACAATGAGCAGTTCTTC. Encoded protein: CASSSSGLPSSYNEQFF.